This entry concerns a single T cell receptor beta chain. Its antigen is not known. These data come from a study of cytomegalovirus exposure and HLA in healthy donors. The PCR had 60 Vbeta and 13 Jbeta primers. This table comes from immunoSEQ multiplex PCR, and its TCRdb copy is limited to in-frame clones, with some not included. The repertoire consists of approximately 100,000 clones, with 77% occurring once and the leading ten covering approximately 11%. The donors gave bone marrow, and they were healthy. The CDR3 consists of 17 residues. The ends lost 2 bases at V and 5 bases at J; junction bases unmatched: 12. Germline CDR1 reads KGHSH; CDR2 reads LQKENI. Study-wide findings and caveats: Being productive about 87% or about 30% of the time was typical of most TCR beta V segments in an earlier analysis. Apparent HLA restriction characterized most CMV-associated TCR beta chains in a later analysis. Some TCR beta chains (roughly 160 of them) were listed as cytomegalovirus-associated.

The chain links TRBV18 to TRBJ1-2, with 9 nucleotides matching TRBD1. The source material was PBMCs. This sequence originates from a man aged 35-49 years in good health and CMV-seropositive. The CDR3 here is CASSPSASGTGFYGYTF. The CDR3, as DNA: TGTGCCAGCTCACCATCGGCCTCCGGGACAGGGTTTTATGGCTACACCTTC.